This T cell receptor (beta chain) derives from a study of blood T cell repertoires in COVID-19. Study in general: Specimens from acute and convalescent COVID-19 originated in the United States, Italy and Spain. Sources were T cells, B-cell-depleted T cells, or PBMCs; the material itself was cDNA or gDNA.

V lost 5 bases and J lost 1, with 10 bases in between. From germline, CDR1 is LGHNA and CDR2 YSLEER. This CDR3 has 14 residues. Authors' processing steps: Reference gene primers were amplified, and this amplification served to estimate nucleated cell counts. The table came from immunoSEQ multiplex PCR; TCRdb's copy has only in-frame clones and leaves some out. The V and J calls and clone size come from that table; D and trimming were worked out from the DNA. Of around 80,000 clones listed, more than 75% were seen once; the top ten hold around 21%. The sequenced sample was peripheral blood. The sequence came from a woman older than 75 with active or convalescent COVID-19. This chain links TRBV4-3 with TRBJ2-3; possibly TRBD2 for D (5 bases). The CDR3 DNA reads TGCGCCAGCAGCTCCGGACTTCGCACAGATACGCAGTATTTT. Its translation: CASSSGLRTDTQYF.